This TCR beta chain was profiled in a study of regulatory T cells in long-lasting Graves disease. For the study at large: Recently diagnosed Graves' patients had received antithyroid drugs for under 3 months. Study-level results: Favored gene segments in persistent disease were TRBV28, TRBJ1-2 and TRBJ2-5.

Indicated time point: newly diagnosed GD, antithyroid drugs for less than 3 months. PBMC RNA was the source of the TCR library. CDR3-region Arm-PCR and iRepertoire HTBI primers produced the TCR beta libraries. TCRdb recomputed calls from the multiplex PCR reads with MiXCR, one row per CDR3 protein. This sample has some 250,000 distinct CDR3 sequences, with 18% found just once. Germline CDR1 LNHDA, CDR2 SQIVND (reference sequence). This CDR3 is built from 16 residues. V lost 6 bases, J lost 4 bases, and 11 bases stayed unmatched. This clonotype occurred many times. Antigen specificity is unknown. These data were also filed under a second study, of T cells in Graves' hyperthyroidism and ophthalmopathy. From that study: The hyperthyroidism was newly diagnosed and had lasted under 2 months; the patients were aged 18 to 65. HTBI primers were the set used in a first-round RT-PCR of the TCR CDR3.

The V gene is TRBV19, the J gene TRBJ1-5; 8 bases line up with TRBD1. This sequence originates from a woman aged 25 to 39 with Graves disease. This specimen was peripheral blood mononuclear cells (PBMCs), taken at new diagnosis, from a patient treated with antithyroid drugs. This CDR3 is CASRDLGQGSNQPQHF. DNA of the CDR3: TGTGCCAGTAGGGACCTAGGACAGGGCAGTAATCAGCCCCAGCATTTT.